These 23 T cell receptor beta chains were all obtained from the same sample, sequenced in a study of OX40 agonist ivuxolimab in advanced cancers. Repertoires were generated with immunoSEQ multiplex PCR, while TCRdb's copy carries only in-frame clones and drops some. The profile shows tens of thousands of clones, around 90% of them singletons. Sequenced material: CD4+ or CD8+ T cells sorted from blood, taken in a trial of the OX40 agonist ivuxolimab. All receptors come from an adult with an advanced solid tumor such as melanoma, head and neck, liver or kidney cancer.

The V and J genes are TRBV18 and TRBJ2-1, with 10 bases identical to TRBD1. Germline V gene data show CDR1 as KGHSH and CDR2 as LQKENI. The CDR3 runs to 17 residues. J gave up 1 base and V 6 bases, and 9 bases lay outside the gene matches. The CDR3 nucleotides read TGTGCCAGCTCCCCTAGGGGGGACAGGGGATCCTACAATGAGCAGTTCTTC. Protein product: CASSPRGDRGSYNEQFF.

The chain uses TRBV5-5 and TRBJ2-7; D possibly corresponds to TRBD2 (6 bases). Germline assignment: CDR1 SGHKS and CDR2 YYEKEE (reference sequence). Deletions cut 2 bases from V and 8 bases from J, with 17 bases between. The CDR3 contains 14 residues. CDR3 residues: CASSLQGVAAKQYF. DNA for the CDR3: TGTGCCAGCAGCTTACAAGGGGTAGCGGCCAAGCAGTACTTC.

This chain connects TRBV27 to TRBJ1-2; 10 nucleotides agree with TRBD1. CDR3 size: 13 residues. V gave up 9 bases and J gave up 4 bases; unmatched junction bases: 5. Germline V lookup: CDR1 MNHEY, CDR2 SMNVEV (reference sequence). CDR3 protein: CASGGQGPYGYTF. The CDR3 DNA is TGTGCCAGTGGGGGACAGGGGCCCTATGGCTACACCTTC.

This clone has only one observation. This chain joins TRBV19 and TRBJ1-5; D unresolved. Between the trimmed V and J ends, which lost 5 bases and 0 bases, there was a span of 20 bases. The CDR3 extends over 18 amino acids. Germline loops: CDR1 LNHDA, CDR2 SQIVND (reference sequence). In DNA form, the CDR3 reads TGTGCCAGTAGTCCTCGCGAATTCGGAACGATTAGCAATCAGCCCCAGCATTTT. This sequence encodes CASSPREFGTISNQPQHF.

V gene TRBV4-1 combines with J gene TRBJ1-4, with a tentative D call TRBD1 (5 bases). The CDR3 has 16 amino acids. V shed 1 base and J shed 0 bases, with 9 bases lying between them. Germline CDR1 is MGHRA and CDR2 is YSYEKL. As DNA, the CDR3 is TGCGCCAGCAGCCAAGGGGAGGGGCCAACTAATGAAAAACTGTTTTTT. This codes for CASSQGEGPTNEKLFF.

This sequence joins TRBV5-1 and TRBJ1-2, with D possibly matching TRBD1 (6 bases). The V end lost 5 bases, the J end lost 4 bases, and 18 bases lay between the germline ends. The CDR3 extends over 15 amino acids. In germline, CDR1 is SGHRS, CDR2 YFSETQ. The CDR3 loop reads CASRQGGTVAYGYTF. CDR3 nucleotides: TGCGCCAGCAGACAGGGAGGTACAGTTGCCTATGGCTACACCTTC.

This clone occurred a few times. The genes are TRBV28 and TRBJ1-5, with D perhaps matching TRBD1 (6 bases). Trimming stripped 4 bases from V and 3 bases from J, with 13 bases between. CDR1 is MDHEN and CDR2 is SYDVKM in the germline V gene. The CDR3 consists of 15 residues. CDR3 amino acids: CASSSRDTYNQPQHF. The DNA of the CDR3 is TGTGCCAGCAGTTCCCGGGACACATACAATCAGCCCCAGCATTTT.

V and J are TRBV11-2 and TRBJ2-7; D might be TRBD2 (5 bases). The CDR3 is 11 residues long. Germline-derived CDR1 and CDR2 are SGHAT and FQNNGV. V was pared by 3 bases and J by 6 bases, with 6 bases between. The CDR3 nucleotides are TGTGCCAGCAGCTTCGGAGGCGAGCAGTACTTC. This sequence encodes CASSFGGEQYF.

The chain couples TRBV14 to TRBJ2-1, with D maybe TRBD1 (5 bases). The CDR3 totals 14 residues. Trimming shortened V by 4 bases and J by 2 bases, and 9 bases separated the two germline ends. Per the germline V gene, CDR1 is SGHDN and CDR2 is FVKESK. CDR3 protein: CASSLLQAYNEQFF. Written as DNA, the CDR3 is TGTGCCAGCAGCCTCTTACAGGCCTACAATGAGCAGTTCTTC.

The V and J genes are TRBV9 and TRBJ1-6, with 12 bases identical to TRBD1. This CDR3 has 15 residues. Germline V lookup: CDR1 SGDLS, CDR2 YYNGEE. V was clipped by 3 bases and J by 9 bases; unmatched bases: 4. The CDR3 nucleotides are TGTGCCAGCAGCGCCTGGGGACAGGGGGCTTCACCCCTCCACTTT. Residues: CASSAWGQGASPLHF.

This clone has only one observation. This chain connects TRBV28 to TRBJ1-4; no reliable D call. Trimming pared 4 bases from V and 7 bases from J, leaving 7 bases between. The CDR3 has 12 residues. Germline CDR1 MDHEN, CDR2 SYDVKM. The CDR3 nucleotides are TGTGCCAGCAGTTCCAGTACTGAAAAACTGTTTTTT. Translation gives CASSSSTEKLFF. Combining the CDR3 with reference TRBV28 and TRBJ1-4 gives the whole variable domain DVKVTQSSRYLVKRTGEKVFLECVQDMDHENMFWYRQDPGLGLRLIYFSYDVKMKEKGDIPEGYSVSREKKERFSLILESASTNQTSMYLCASSSSTEKLFFGSGTQLSVL.

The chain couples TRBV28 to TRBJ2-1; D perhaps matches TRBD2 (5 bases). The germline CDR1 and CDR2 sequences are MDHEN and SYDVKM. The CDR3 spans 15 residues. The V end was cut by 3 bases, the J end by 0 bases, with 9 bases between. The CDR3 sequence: CASSFKRSSYNEQFF. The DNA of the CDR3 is TGTGCCAGCAGTTTCAAGCGGAGCTCCTACAATGAGCAGTTCTTC. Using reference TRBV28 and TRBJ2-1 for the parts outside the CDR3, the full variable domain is DVKVTQSSRYLVKRTGEKVFLECVQDMDHENMFWYRQDPGLGLRLIYFSYDVKMKEKGDIPEGYSVSREKKERFSLILESASTNQTSMYLCASSFKRSSYNEQFFGPGTRLTVL.

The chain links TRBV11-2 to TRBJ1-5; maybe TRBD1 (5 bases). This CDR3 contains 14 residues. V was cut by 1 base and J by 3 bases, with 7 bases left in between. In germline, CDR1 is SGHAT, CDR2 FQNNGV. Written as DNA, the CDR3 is TGTGCCAGCAGCTTAGTCGGGACCAATCAGCCCCAGCATTTT. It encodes CASSLVGTNQPQHF.

Here the CDR3 DNA reads TGTGCCAGTAGCCTAGAAGAGACCCAGTACTTC. Translation: CASSLEETQYF. This rearrangement joins TRBV19 to TRBJ2-5; D is undetermined. The CDR3 is made up of 11 amino acids. The germline V gene encodes CDR1 LNHDA and CDR2 SQIVND (reference sequence). V gave up 6 bases and J gave up 3 bases, with 5 bases separating them.

This CDR3 reads CASSPGTGELFF. CDR3 DNA sequence: TGTGCCAGCAGCCCTGGCACCGGGGAGCTGTTTTTT. The chain is built from TRBV9 and TRBJ2-2; no firm D call. V gave up 4 bases and J gave up 4 bases, with 5 bases separating them. The CDR3 spans 12 residues. Germline values: CDR1 SGDLS, CDR2 YYNGEE. The full variable domain, completed using reference TRBV9 and TRBJ2-2, is DSGVTQTPKHLITATGQRVTLRCSPRSGDLSVYWYQQSLDQGLQFLIQYYNGEERAKGNILERFSAQQFPDLHSELNLSSLELGDSALYFCASSPGTGELFFGEGSRLTVL.

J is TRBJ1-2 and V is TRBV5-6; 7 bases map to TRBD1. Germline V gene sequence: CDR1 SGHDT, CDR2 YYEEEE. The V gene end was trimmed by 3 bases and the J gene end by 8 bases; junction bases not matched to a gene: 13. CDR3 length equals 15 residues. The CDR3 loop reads CASSWAGTAALGYTF. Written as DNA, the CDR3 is TGTGCCAGCAGCTGGGCTGGGACAGCGGCCTTGGGCTACACCTTC.

CDR3 sequence: CASSLHSSYGYTF. CDR3 DNA: TGTGCCAGCAGCTTACATAGTTCCTATGGCTACACCTTC. The chain combines TRBV7-9 with TRBJ1-2; no firm D call. Germline values: CDR1 SEHNR, CDR2 FQNEAQ (reference sequence). The CDR3 is 13 amino acids. V was pared by 2 bases and J by 4 bases, with 8 bases between.

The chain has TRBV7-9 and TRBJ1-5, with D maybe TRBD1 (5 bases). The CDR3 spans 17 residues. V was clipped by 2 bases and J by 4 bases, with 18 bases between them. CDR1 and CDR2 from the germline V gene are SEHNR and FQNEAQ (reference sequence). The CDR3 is CASSLSAGAGPNQPQHF. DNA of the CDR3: TGTGCCAGCAGCTTATCTGCCGGGGCAGGTCCGAATCAGCCCCAGCATTTT.

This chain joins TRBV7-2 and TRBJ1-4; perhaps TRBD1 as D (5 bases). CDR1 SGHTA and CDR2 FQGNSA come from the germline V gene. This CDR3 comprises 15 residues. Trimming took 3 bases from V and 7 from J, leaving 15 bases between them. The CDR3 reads CASSLGGTVGEKLFF. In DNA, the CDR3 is TGTGCCAGCAGCTTGGGTGGGACGGTGGGTGAAAAACTGTTTTTT.

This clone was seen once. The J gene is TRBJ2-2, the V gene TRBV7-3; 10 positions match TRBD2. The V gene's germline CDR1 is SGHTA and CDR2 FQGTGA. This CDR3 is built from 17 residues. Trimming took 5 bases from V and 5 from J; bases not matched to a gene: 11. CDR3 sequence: CASSPGSGRPGTGELFF. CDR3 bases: TGTGCCAGCAGCCCAGGTAGCGGGAGGCCGGGGACCGGGGAGCTGTTTTTT. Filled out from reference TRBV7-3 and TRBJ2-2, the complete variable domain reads GAGVSQTPSNKVTEKGKYVELRCDPISGHTALYWYRQSLGQGPEFLIYFQGTGAADDSGLPNDRFFAVRPEGSVSTLKIQRTERGDSAVYLCASSPGSGRPGTGELFFGEGSRLTVL.

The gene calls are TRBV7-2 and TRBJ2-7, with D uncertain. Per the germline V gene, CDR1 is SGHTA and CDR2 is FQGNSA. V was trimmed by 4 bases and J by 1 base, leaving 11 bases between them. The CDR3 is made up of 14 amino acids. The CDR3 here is CASSSQSDSYEQYF. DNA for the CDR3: TGTGCCAGCAGCTCTCAATCGGATTCCTACGAGCAGTACTTC.

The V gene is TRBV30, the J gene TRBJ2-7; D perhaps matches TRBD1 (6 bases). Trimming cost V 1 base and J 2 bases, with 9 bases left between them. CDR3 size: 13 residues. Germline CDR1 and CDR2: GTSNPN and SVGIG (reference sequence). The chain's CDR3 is CAWSDGTTYEQYF. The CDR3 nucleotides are TGTGCCTGGAGTGACGGGACAACCTACGAGCAGTACTTC.

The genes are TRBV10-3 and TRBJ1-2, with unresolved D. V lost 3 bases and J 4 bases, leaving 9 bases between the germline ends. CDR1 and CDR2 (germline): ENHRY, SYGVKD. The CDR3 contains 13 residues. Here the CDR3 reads CAISEDLSYGYTF. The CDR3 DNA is TGTGCCATCAGTGAAGACCTTTCCTATGGCTACACCTTC.